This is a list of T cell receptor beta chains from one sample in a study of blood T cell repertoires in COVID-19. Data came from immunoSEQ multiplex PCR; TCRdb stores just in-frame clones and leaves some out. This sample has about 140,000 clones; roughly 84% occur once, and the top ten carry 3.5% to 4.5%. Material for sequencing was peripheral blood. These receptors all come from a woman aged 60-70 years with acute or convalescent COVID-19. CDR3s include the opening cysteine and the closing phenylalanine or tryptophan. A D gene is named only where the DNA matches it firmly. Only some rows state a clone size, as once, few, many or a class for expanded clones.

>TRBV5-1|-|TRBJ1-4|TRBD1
TGCGCCAGCAGAGGGGACAGATCTAATGAAAAACTGTTTTTT
CASRGDRSNEKLFF
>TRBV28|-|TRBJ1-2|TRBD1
TGTGCCAGCAGAGGTACCGGGACAGGGGACCTTCGAAGCTATGGCTACACCTTC
CASRGTGTGDLRSYGYTF
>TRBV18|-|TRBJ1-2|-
TGTGCCAGCTCACCACTCCCGGGGACAAGCTACACCTTC
CASSPLPGTSYTF
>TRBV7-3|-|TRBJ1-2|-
TGTGCCAGCAGCTCCCAGGGCGGTGGTGGCTACACCTTC
CASSSQGGGGYTF
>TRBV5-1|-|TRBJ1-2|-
TGCGCCAGCAGTATCGGGGATAGCCAGCCCATTAGGGGCTACACCTTC
CASSIGDSQPIRGYTF
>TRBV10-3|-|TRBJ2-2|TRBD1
TGTGCCATCAGTGGGGACAGGGGGCCGTACACCGGGGAGCTGTTTTTT
CAISGDRGPYTGELFF
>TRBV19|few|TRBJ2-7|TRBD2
TGTGCCAGTAGTATCGGCGGGAGCTCCTACGAGCAGTACTTC
CASSIGGSSYEQYF
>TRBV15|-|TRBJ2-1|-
TGTGCCACCAGCAGAGATCAGGGCTCCTACAATGAGCAGTTCTTC
CATSRDQGSYNEQFF
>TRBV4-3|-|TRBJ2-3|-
TGCGCCAGCAGCCAAGATACGAACAGGGGAGGAGATACGCAGTATTTT
CASSQDTNRGGDTQYF
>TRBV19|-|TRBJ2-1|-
TGTGCCAGTAGTATAGCAGGGAACTCCTACAATGAGCAGTTCTTC
CASSIAGNSYNEQFF
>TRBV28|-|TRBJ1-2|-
TGTGCCAGCAGTTTCAAGGGGTATGGCTACACCTTC
CASSFKGYGYTF
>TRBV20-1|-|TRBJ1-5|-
TGCAGTGCTAGTTACGGGATTGGCAATCAGCCCCAGCATTTT
CSASYGIGNQPQHF
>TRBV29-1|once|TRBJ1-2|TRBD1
TGCAGCGTTGAATTGTTTCTGGTTCGGGACAGGGTGATTGGCTACACCTTC
CSVELFLVRDRVIGYTF
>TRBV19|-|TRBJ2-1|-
TGTGCCAGTAGTATTAAGCTAGCTCATGAGCAGTTCTTC
CASSIKLAHEQFF
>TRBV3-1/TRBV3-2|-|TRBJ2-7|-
TGTGCCAGCAGCCCCTCATCGGTAGCCTACGAGCAGTACTTC
CASSPSSVAYEQYF
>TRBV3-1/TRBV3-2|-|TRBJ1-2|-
TGTGCCAGCAGGGAGGACAGATCTAACTATGGCTACACCTTC
CASREDRSNYGYTF
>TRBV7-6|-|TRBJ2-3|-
TGTGCCAGCAGCTTGGGGGCGGGGGCTGCGGGGGATACGCAGTATTTT
CASSLGAGAAGDTQYF
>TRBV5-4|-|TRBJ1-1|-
TGTGCCAGCACCGAAGAGGGGGTTCGCACTGAAGCTTTCTTT
CASTEEGVRTEAFF
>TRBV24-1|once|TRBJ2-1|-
TGTGCCACCAGTGATGGGGCTCTCAATGAGCAGTTCTTC
CATSDGALNEQFF
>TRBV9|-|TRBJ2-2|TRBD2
TGTGCCAGCAGCCCCGAGCGGGACTACACCGGGGAGCTGTTTTTT
CASSPERDYTGELFF
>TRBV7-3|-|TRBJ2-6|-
TGTGCCAGCACCAGACAGGCTCTTTCTGGGGCCAACGTCCTGACTTTC
CASTRQALSGANVLTF
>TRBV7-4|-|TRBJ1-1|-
TGTGCCAGCAGCTCTGAGAAGATAAGGGAAGGGGTCACTGAAGCTTTCTTT
CASSSEKIREGVTEAFF
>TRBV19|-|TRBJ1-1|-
TGTGCCAGTAGTCCCGGGACTGGCGTAGTAGCTTTCTTT
CASSPGTGVVAFF
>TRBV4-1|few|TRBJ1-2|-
TGCGCCAGCAGCCAAACAGAGAACTATGGCTACACCTTC
CASSQTENYGYTF
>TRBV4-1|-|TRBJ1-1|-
TGCGCCAGCAGCCAAGAGGAGGACACTGAAGCTTTCTTT
CASSQEEDTEAFF
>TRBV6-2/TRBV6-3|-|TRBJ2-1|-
TGTGCCAGCAGTTACTCGAAGTCAGGGGGGCACAATGAGCAGTTCTTC
CASSYSKSGGHNEQFF
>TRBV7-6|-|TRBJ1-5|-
TGTGCCAGCAGCTCACAGGGTACGGGTCAGCCCCAGCATTTT
CASSSQGTGQPQHF
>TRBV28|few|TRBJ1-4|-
TGTGCCAGCAGCCAGGACAGATTTAAACTGTTTTTT
CASSQDRFKLFF
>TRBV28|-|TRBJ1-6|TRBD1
TGTGCCAGCTCGACAGGGGGTATGTTAATTTCACCCCTCCACTTT
CASSTGGMLISPLHF
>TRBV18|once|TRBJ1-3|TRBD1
TGTGCCAGCTCCCAGGGACAGAGCTCTACCGCGACCTCTGGAAACACCATATATTTT
CASSQGQSSTATSGNTIYF
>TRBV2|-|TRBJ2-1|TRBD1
TGTGCCAGCAACCCAGGACAGGGGTGGGGTGAGCAGTTCTTC
CASNPGQGWGEQFF
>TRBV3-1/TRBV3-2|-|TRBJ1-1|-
TGTGCCAGCAGCCTAATCGACAGGCGGACTGAAGCTTTCTTT
CASSLIDRRTEAFF
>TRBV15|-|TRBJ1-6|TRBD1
TGTGCCACCAGCAGAGATAAGAAAGGGGGCGACGGACCCCTCCACTTT
CATSRDKKGGDGPLHF
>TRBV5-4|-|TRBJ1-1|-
TGTGCCAGCAGCGCCGGGGATCAGGCTGAAGCTTTCTTT
CASSAGDQAEAFF
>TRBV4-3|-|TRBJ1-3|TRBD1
TGCGCCAGCAGCCAAGGGACAGGGTCTGGAAACACCATATATTTT
CASSQGTGSGNTIYF
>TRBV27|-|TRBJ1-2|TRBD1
TGTGCCAGCAGTTTGGGATTACCGGGACAGGGTTTGTATGGCTACACCTTC
CASSLGLPGQGLYGYTF
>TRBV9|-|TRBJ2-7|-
TGTGCCAGCAGCGTAGGTAATGGACAGTTCTTCGAGCAGTACTTC
CASSVGNGQFFEQYF
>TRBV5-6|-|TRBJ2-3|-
TGTGCCAGCAGCCCGCAACGCTTGCGGGACACAGATACGCAGTATTTT
CASSPQRLRDTDTQYF
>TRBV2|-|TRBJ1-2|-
TGTGCCAGCAGTGAACAGGGAACGGGTGGCTACACCTTC
CASSEQGTGGYTF
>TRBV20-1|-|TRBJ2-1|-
TGCAGGGCAGGGGCAGGTGAGCAGTTCTTC
CRAGAGEQFF
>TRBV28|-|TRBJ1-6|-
TGTGCCAGCAGTTTGATCGGGGGAGCTAATTCACCCCTCCACTTT
CASSLIGGANSPLHF
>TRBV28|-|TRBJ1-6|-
TGTGCCAGCAGTGAGGACAATCGCCTAGGATCACCCCTCCACTTT
CASSEDNRLGSPLHF
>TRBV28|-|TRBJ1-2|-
TGTGCCAGCAGCCCCGGTTCCGGGACAACGTGGGGCTACACCTTC
CASSPGSGTTWGYTF
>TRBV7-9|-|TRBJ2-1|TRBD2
TGTGCCAGCAGCTCGCTCCGGGACTACGCAGGAAATGAGCAGTTCTTC
CASSSLRDYAGNEQFF
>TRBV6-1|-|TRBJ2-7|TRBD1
TGTGCCAGCAGTGACAGACAGGGGAGATTTCGTCCTGCGGCCTACGAGCAGTACTTC
CASSDRQGRFRPAAYEQYF
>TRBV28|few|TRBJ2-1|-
TGTGCCAGCAGCCCCCTCGGAGGAGATTCATATGGGCAGTTCTTC
CASSPLGGDSYGQFF
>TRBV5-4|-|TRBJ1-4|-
TGTGCCAGCAGCCAAAAACCACAGGGAACTAATGAAAAACTGTTTTTT
CASSQKPQGTNEKLFF
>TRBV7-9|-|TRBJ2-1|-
TGTGCCAGCAGCTTACTTTCGACTAGGGGTAATGAGCAGTTCTTC
CASSLLSTRGNEQFF
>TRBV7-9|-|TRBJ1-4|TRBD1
TGTGCCAGCAGCCTAGGGGGCCCGGTATTGGGTCGGCGGAATGAAAAACTGTTTTTT
CASSLGGPVLGRRNEKLFF
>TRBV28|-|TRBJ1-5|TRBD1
TGTGCCAGCACTAGACCCGGGTCCGGGACAGGCCATCAGCCCCAGCATTTT
CASTRPGSGTGHQPQHF
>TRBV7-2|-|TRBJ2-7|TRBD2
TGTGCCAGCAGCGTAACTAGCGGGAGTGTCTCCTACGAGCAGTACTTC
CASSVTSGSVSYEQYF
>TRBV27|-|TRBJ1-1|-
TGTGCCAGCAGTTTACTGGGGAGGAACACTGAAGCTTTCTTT
CASSLLGRNTEAFF
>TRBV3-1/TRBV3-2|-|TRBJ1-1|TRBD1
TGTGCCAGCAGCCAAACAGACAGGGGCGGTACTGAAGCTTTCTTT
CASSQTDRGGTEAFF
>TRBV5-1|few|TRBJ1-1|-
TGCGCCAGCAAAGACAGCATGAACACTGAAGCTTTCTTT
CASKDSMNTEAFF
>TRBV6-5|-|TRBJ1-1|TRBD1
TGTGCCAGCAGGAGACAGGGTGGTGAAGCTTTCTTT
CASRRQGGEAFF